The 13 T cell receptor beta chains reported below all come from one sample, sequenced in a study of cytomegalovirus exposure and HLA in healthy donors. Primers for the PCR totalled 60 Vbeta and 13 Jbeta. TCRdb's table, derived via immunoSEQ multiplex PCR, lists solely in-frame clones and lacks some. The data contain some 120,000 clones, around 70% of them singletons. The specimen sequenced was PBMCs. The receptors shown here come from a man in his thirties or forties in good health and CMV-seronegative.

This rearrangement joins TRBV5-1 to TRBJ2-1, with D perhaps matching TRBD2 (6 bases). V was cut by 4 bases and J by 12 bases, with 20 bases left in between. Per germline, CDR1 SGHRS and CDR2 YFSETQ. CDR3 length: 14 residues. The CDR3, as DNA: TGCGCCAGCAGCCTGAGACTCCGGGACTCCAGGCAGTTCTTC. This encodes CASSLRLRDSRQFF.

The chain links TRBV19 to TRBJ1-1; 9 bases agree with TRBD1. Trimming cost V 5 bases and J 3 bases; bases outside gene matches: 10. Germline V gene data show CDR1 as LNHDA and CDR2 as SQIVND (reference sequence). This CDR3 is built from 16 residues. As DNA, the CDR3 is TGTGCCAGTAGTTGGGGACAGGGCGAATCTGACACTGAAGCTTTCTTT. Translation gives CASSWGQGESDTEAFF. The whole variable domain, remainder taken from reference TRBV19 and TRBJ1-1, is DGGITQSPKYLFRKEGQNVTLSCEQNLNHDAMYWYRQDPGQGLRLIYYSQIVNDFQKGDIAEGYSVSREKKESFPLTVTSAQKNPTAFYLCASSWGQGESDTEAFFGQGTRLTVV.

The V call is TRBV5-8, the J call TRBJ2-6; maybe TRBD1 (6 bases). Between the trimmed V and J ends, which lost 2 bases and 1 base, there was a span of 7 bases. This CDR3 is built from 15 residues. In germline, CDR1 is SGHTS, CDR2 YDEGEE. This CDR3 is CASSFRGSGANVLTF. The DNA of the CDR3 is TGTGCCAGCAGCTTCAGGGGATCTGGGGCCAACGTCCTGACTTTC.

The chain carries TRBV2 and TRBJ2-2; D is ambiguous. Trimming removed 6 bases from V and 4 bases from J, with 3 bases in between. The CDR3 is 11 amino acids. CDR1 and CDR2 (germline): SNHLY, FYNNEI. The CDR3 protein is CASRATGELFF. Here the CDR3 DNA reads TGTGCCAGCAGGGCCACCGGGGAGCTGTTTTTT.

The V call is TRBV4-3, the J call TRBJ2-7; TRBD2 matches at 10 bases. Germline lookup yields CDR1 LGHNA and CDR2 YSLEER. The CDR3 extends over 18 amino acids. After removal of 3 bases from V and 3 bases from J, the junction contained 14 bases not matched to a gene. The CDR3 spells CASSQDYGLAGEVYEQYF. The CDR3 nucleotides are TGCGCCAGCAGCCAGGATTACGGCCTAGCGGGAGAGGTCTACGAGCAGTACTTC.

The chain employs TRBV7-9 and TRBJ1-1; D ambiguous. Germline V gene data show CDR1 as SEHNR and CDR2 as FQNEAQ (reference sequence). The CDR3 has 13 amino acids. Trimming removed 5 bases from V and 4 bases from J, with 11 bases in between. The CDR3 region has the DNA TGTGCCAGCAGCCGAGGGTTGAGCACTGAAGCTTTCTTT. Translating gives CASSRGLSTEAFF.

In DNA, the CDR3 is TGTGCCAGCAGTGAATTTGGACAGATTAGCAATCAGCCCCAGCATTTT. It yields the protein CASSEFGQISNQPQHF. This rearrangement joins TRBV6-1 to TRBJ1-5; the D gene is possibly TRBD1 (6 bases). CDR3 length: 16 residues. Trimming took 2 bases from V and 0 from J, leaving 11 bases between them. In germline, CDR1 is MNHNS, CDR2 SASEGT.

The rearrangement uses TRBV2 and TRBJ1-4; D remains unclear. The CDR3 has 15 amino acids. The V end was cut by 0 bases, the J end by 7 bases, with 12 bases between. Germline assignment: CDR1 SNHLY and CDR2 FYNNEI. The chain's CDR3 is CASSEASGFSEKLFF. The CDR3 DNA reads TGTGCCAGCAGTGAAGCATCGGGGTTTAGTGAAAAACTGTTTTTT.

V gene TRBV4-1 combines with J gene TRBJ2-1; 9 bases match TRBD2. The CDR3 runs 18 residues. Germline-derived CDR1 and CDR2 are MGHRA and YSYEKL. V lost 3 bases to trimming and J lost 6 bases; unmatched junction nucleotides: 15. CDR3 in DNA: TGCGCCAGCAGCCATGACTTCGGGACTAGCCCTCAATCCAATGAGCAGTTCTTC. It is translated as CASSHDFGTSPQSNEQFF.

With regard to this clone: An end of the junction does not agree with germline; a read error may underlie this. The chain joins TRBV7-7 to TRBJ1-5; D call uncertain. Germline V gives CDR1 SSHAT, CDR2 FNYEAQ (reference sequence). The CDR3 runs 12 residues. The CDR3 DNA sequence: TGTGCTAGCACTCAGGCTCATCAGCCCCAGCATTTT. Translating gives CASTQAHQPQHF. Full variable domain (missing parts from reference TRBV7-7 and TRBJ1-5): GAGVSQSPRYKVTKRGQDVTLRCDPISSHATLYWYQQALGQGPEFLTYFNYEAQPDKSGLPSDRFSAERPEGSISTLTIQRTEQRDSAMYRCASTQAHQPQHFGDGTRLSIL.

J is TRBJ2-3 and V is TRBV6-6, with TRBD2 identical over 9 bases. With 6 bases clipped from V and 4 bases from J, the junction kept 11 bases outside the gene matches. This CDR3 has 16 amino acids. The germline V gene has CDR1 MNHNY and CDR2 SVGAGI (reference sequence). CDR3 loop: CASRFSGSSISDTQYF. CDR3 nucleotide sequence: TGTGCCAGCAGGTTTAGCGGGAGTAGTATATCAGATACGCAGTATTTT.

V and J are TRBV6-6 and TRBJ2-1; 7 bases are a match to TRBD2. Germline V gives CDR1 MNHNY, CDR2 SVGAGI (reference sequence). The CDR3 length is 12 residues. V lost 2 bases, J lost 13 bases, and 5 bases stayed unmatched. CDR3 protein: CASSYGGLSQFF. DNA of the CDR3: TGTGCCAGCAGTTACGGGGGACTATCCCAGTTCTTC.

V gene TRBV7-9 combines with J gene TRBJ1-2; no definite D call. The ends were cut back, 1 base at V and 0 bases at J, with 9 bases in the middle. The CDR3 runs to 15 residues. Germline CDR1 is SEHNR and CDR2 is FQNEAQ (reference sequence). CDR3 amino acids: CASSLGPLANYGYTF. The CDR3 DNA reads TGTGCCAGCAGCTTAGGACCGCTAGCTAACTATGGCTACACCTTC.